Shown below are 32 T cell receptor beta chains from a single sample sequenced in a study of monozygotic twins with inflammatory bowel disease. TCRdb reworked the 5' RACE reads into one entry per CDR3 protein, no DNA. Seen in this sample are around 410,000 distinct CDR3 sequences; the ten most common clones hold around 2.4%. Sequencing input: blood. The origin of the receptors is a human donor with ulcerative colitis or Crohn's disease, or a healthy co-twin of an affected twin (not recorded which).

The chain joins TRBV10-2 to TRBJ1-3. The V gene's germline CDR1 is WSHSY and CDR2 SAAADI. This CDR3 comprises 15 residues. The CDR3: CASDLTRDSGNTIYF.

This CDR3 is CASSLGLASNEQFF. The chain combines TRBV7-2 with TRBJ2-1; without DNA, the TCRdb call of TRBD2 cannot be checked. The CDR3 spans 14 residues. CDR1 is SGHTA and CDR2 is FQGNSA in the germline V gene.

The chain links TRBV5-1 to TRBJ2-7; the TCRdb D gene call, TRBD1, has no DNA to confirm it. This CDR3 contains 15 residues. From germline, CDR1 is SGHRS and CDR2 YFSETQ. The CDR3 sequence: CASSLGSGQGYEQYF.

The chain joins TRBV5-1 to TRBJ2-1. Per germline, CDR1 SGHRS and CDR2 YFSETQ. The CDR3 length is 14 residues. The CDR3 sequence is CASSGSAAYNEQFF.

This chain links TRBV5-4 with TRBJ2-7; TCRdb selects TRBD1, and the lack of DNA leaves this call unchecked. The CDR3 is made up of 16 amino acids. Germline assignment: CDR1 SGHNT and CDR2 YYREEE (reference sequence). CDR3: CASSLGGTGGSGEQYF.

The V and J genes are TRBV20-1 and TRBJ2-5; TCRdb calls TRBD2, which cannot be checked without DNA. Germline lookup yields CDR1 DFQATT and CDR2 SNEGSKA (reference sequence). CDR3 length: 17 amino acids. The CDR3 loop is CSATRGLAGEFGETQYF.

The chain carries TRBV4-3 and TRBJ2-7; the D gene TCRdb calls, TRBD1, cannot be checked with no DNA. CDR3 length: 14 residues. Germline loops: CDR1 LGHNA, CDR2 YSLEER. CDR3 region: CASSQRTGDYEQYF.

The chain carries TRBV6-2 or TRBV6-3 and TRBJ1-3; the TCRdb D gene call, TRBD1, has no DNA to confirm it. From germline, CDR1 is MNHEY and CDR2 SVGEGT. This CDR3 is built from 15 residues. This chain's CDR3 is CASRARGSTGNTIYF.

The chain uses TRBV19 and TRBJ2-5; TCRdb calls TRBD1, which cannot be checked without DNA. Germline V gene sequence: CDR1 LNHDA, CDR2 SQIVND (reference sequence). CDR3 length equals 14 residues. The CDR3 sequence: CASSATRESKTQYF.

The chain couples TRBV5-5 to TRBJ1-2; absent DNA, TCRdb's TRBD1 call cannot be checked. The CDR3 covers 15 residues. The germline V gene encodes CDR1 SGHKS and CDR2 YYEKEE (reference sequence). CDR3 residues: CASSSRGSGHYGYTF. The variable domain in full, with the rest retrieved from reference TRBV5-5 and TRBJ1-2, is DAGVTQSPTHLIKTRGQQVTLRCSPISGHKSVSWYQQVLGQGPQFIFQYYEKEERGRGNFPDRFSARQFPNYSSELNVNALLLGDSALYLCASSSRGSGHYGYTFGSGTRLTVV.

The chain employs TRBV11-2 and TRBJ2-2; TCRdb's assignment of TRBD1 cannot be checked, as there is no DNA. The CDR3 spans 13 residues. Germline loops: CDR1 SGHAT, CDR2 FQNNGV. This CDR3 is CASSPQGIGELFF.

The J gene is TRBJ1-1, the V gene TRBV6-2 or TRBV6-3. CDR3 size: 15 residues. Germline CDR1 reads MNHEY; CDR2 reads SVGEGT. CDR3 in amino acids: CASSYNPGRNTEAFF.

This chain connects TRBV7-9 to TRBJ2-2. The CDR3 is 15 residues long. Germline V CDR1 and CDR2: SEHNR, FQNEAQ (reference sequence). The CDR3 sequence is CASSPWSTNTGELFF. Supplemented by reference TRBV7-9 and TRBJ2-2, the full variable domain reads DTGVSQNPRHKITKRGQNVTFRCDPISEHNRLYWYRQTLGQGPEFLTYFQNEAQLEKSRLLSDRFSAERPKGSFSTLEIQRTEQGDSAMYLCASSPWSTNTGELFFGEGSRLTVL.

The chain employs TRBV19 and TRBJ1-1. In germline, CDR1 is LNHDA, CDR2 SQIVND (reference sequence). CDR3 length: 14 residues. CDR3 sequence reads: CASMLTATNTEAFF.

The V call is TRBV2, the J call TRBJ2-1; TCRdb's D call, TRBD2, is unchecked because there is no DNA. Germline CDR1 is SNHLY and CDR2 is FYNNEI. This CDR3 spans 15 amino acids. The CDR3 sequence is CASRNLAGGGNEQFF.

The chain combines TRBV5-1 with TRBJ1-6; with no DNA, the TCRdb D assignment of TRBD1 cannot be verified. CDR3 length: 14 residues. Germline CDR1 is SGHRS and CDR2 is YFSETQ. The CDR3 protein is CASSLEAGWSALHF.

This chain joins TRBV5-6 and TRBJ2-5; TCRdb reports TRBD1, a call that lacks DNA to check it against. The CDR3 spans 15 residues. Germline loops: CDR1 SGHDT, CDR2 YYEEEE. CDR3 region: CASSSPRGAWETQYF.

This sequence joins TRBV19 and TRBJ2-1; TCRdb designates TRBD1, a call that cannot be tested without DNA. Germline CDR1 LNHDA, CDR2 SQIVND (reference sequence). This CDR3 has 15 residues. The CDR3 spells CASTATGNSYNEQFF. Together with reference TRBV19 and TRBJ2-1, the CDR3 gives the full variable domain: DGGITQSPKYLFRKEGQNVTLSCEQNLNHDAMYWYRQDPGQGLRLIYYSQIVNDFQKGDIAEGYSVSREKKESFPLTVTSAQKNPTAFYLCASTATGNSYNEQFFGPGTRLTVL.

This CDR3 is CSATRVNTEAFF. This chain joins TRBV20-1 and TRBJ1-1; TCRdb lists TRBD1, though no DNA is available to test this call. The germline V gene has CDR1 DFQATT and CDR2 SNEGSKA (reference sequence). The CDR3 loop spans 12 amino acids.

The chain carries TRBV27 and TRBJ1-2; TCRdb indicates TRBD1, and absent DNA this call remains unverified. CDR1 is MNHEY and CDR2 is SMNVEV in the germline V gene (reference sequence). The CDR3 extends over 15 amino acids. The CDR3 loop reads CASSTSGTGLDGYTF.

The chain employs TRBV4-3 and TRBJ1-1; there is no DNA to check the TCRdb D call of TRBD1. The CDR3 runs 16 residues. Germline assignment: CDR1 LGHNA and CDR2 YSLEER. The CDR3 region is CASSQKGGVANTEAFF.

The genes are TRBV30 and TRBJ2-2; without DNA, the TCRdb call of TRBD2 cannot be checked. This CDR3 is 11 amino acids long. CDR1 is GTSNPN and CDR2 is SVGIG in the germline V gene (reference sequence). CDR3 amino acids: CAWTEDGELFF. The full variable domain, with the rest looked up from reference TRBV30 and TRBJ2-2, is SQTIHQWPATLVQPVGSPLSLECTVEGTSNPNLYWYRQAAGRGLQLLFYSVGIGQISSEVPQNLSASRPQDRQFILSSKKLLLSDSGFYLCAWTEDGELFFGEGSRLTVL.

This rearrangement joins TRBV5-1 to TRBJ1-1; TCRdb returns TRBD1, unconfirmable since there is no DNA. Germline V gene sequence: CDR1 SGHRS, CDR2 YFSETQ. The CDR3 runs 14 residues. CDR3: CASSFGGLGTEAFF.

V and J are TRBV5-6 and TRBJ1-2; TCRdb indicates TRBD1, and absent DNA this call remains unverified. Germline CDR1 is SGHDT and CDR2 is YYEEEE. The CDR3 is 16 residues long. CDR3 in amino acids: CASSLAEWDRANSGTF.

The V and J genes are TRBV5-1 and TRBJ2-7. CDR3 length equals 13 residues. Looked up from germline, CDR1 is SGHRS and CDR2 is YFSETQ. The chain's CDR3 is CASSLGWGREQYF.

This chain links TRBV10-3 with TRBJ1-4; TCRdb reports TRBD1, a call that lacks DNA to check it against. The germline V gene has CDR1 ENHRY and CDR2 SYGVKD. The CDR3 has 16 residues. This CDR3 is CATSWGRQGGEEKLFF.

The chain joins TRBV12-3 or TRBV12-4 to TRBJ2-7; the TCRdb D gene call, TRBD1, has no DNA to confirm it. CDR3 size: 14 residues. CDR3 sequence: CASRSTGPVYEQYF.

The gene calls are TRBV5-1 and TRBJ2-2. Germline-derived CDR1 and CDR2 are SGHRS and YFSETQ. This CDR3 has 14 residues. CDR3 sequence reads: CASRLQWNTGELFF.

CDR3 residues: CASSLGRLASYNEQFF. The chain employs TRBV27 and TRBJ2-1. The CDR3 runs 16 residues. The V gene's germline CDR1 is MNHEY and CDR2 SMNVEV (reference sequence).

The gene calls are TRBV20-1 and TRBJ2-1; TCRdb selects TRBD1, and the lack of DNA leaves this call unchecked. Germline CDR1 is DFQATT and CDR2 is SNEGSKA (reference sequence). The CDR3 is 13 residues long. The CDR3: CSAGGGPNNEQFF.

The CDR3 is CATKGDRGPYLSNQPQHF. The chain carries TRBV15 and TRBJ1-5; TCRdb proposes TRBD1, but this gene call is untestable without DNA. The CDR3 runs 18 residues. Germline values: CDR1 LNHNV, CDR2 YYDKDF (reference sequence).

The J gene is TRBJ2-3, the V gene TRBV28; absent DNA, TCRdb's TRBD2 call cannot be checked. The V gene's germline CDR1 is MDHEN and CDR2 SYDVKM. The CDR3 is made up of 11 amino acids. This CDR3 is CASSSPPTQYF. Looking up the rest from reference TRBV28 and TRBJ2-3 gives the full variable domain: DVKVTQSSRYLVKRTGEKVFLECVQDMDHENMFWYRQDPGLGLRLIYFSYDVKMKEKGDIPEGYSVSREKKERFSLILESASTNQTSMYLCASSSPPTQYFGPGTRLTVL.